This T cell receptor beta chain came from a study of cytomegalovirus exposure and HLA in healthy donors. Study-wide context: An early release of data contained about 85 million unique TCRs, which came from HLA-typed donors.

Overall study findings and caveats: Presence/absence comparisons presumed near-even sequencing depth among donors. Among the sequence variants, a highly shared cluster was likely an artifact of sequencing. A later analysis reportedly found fewer N-insertions in an Asian-associated ancestry cluster than the roughly 680-donor mean.

Primers included in the PCR were 60 Vbeta and 13 Jbeta primers. Measured with immunoSEQ multiplex PCR; TCRdb has only the in-frame clones, and not every one. The profile covers about 160,000 clones, with 84% appearing a single time and 1.5% to 2.5% taken by the ten largest. As to this clone: What it binds is unknown.

This clonotype originated in a man aged 18 to 35 in good health and CMV-seronegative. Sequenced: PBMCs.

In DNA form, the CDR3 reads TGCGCCAGCAGCTTGGGGACTCCCGGGGATGAGCAGTTCTTC. This sequence encodes CASSLGTPGDEQFF. The chain couples TRBV5-1 to TRBJ2-1; a possible D gene is TRBD2 (5 bases). Germline V gene lookup returns CDR1 SGHRS and CDR2 YFSETQ. Between the trimmed V and J ends, which lost 0 bases and 8 bases, there was a span of 12 bases. The CDR3 contains 14 residues. The complete variable domain, with remaining parts taken from reference TRBV5-1 and TRBJ2-1, reads KAGVTQTPRYLIKTRGQQVTLSCSPISGHRSVSWYQQTPGQGLQFLFEYFSETQRNKGNFPGRFSGRQFSNSRSEMNVSTLELGDSALYLCASSLGTPGDEQFFGPGTRLTVL.